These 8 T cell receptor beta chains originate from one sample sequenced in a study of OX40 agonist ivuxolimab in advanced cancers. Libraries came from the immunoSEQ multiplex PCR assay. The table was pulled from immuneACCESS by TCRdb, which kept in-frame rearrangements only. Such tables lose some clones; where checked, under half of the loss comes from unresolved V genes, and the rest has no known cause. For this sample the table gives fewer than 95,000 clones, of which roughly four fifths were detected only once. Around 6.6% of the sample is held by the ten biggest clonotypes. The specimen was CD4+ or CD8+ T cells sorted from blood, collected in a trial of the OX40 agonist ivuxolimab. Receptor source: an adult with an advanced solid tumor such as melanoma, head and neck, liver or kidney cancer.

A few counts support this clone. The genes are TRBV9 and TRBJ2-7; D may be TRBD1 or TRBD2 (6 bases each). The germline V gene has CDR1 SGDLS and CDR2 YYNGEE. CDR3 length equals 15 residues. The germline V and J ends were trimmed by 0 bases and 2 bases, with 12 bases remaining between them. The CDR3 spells CASSVGGGGAYEQYF. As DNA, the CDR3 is TGTGCCAGCAGCGTAGGTGGAGGGGGAGCCTACGAGCAGTACTTC.

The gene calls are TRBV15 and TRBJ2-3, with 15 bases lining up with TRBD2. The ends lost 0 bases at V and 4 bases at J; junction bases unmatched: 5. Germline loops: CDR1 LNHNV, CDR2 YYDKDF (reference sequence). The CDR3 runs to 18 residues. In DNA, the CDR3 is TGTGCCACCAGCAGAGATTCGGGACTAGCGGGGGGTCCAGATACGCAGTATTTT. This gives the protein CATSRDSGLAGGPDTQYF.

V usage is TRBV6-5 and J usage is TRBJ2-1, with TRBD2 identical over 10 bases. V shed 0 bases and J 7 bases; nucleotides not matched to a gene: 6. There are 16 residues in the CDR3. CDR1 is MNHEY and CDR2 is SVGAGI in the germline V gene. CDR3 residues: CASSYSGGGLANEQFF. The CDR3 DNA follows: TGTGCCAGCAGTTACTCAGGAGGGGGACTAGCGAATGAGCAGTTCTTC.

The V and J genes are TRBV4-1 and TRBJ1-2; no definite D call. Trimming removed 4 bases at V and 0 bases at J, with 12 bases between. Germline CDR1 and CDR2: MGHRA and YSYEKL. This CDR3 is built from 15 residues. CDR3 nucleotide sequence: TGCGCCAGCAGCCCTACTGGGGAGGCTAACTATGGCTACACCTTC. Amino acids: CASSPTGEANYGYTF.

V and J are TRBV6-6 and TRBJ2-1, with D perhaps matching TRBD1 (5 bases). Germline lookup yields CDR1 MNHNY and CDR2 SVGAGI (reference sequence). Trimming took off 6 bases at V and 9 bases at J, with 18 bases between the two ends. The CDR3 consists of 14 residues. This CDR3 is CASSSEQGGSEQFF. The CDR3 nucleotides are TGTGCCAGCAGCTCAGAGCAGGGCGGTAGTGAGCAGTTCTTC.

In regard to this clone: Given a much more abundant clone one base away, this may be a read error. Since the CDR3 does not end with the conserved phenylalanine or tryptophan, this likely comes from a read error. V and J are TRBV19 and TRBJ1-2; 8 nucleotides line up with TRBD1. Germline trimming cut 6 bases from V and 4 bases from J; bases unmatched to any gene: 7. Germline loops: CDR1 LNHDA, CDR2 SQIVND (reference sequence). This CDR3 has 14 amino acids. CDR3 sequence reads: CASSSGGGLYGYTL. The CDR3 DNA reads TGTGCCAGTAGCTCAGGGGGCGGACTCTATGGCTACACCCTC.

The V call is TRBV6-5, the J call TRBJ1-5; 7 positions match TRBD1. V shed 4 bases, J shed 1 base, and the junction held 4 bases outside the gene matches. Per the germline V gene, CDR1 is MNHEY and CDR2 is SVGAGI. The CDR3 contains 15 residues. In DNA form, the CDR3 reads TGTGCCAGCAGTTCTGACAGGGAAAGCAATCAGCCCCAGCATTTT. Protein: CASSSDRESNQPQHF.

The CDR3: CASSIGVGFPNTEAFF. CDR3 DNA: TGTGCCAGTAGTATTGGTGTCGGTTTTCCGAACACTGAAGCTTTCTTT. The chain combines TRBV19 with TRBJ1-1, with D uncertain. The CDR3 has 16 residues. V was cut by 3 bases and J by 1 base, with 15 bases left in between. Germline-derived CDR1 and CDR2 are LNHDA and SQIVND (reference sequence).